Described below is a single T cell receptor beta chain sequence and its context. Its antigen is not known. A junction end diverges from the germline sequence, so it may reflect a read error. This CDR3 spans 15 amino acids. The germline V gene has CDR1 MNHEY and CDR2 SVGAGI. The sample comes from a study of cytomegalovirus exposure and HLA in healthy donors. On the study more broadly: The Caucasian-associated ancestry cluster contained 81% of the roughly 400 genotyped donors.

Nominally healthy donors provided the samples, though records likely missed some immune exposures. 60 Vbeta and 13 Jbeta primers were used in PCR. Some clones are missing from TCRdb's copy, which holds only in-frame ones; the method was immunoSEQ multiplex PCR. This listing includes some 200,000 clones. Findings of the study overall: Reportedly, cytomegalovirus status was diagnosed with high sensitivity and specificity. The study reported that TCR beta sequences accurately predicted HLA-A and HLA-B alleles in most subjects.

The sequenced sample was PBMCs. This TCR was recovered from a man between 25 and 39 years old in good health and CMV-seronegative. This chain links TRBV6-5 with TRBJ1-3, with a possible D match to TRBD1 (5 bases). CDR3 bases: TGTGCCAGCAGCTACTCGTCAGGGTCTGGAAACACCATATATTTT. This gives the protein CASSYSSGSGNTIYF.